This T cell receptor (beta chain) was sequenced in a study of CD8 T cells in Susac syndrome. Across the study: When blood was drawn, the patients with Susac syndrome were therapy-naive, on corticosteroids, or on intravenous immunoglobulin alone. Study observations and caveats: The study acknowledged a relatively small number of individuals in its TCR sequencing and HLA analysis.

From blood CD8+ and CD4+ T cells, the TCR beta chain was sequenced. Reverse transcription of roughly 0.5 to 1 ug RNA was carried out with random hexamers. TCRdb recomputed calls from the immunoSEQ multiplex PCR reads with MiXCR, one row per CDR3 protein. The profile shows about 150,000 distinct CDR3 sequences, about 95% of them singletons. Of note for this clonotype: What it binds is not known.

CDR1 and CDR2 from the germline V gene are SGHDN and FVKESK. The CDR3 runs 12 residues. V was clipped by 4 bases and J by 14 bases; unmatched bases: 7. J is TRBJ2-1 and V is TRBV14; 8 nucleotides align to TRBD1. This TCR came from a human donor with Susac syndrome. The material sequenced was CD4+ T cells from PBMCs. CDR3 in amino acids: CASSRTGLDKFF. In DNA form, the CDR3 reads TGTGCCAGCAGCCGGACAGGGCTCGACAAGTTCTTC.